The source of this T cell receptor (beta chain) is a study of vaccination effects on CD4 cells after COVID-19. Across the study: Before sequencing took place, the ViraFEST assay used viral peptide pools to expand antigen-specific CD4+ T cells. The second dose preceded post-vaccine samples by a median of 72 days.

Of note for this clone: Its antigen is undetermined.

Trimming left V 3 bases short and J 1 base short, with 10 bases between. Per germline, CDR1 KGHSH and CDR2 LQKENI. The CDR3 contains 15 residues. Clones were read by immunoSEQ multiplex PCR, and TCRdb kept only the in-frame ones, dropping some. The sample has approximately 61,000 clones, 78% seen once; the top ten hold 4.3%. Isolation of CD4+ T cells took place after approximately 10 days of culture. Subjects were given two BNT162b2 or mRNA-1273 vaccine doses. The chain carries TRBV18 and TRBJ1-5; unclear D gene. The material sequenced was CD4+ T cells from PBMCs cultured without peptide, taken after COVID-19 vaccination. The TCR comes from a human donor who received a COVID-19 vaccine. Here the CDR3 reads CASSPPGGSNQPQHF. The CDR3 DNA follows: TGTGCCAGCTCACCTCCAGGAGGAAGCAATCAGCCCCAGCATTTT.